Below, 13 T cell receptor beta chains from the same sample are listed, as sequenced in a study of cytomegalovirus exposure and HLA in healthy donors. With 60 Vbeta and 13 Jbeta primers, the PCR was carried out. TCRdb's table, derived via immunoSEQ multiplex PCR, lists solely in-frame clones and lacks some. Of under 200,000 clones in the sample, around 74% were seen once. The sequenced sample was PBMCs. Receptors were obtained from a man younger than 30 in good health and CMV-seronegative.

The J gene is TRBJ1-2, the V gene TRBV11-3, with TRBD1 as a possible D gene (5 bases). The CDR3 sequence is 13 residues long. Trimming took 2 bases from V and 8 from J, leaving 12 bases between them. CDR1 and CDR2 from the germline V gene are SGHNT and YENEEA. CDR3 amino acids: CASSLSGGDGYTF. For the CDR3, the DNA is TGTGCCAGCAGCTTATCGGGGGGGGACGGCTACACCTTC.

This clone was seen just once. The rearrangement uses TRBV7-2 and TRBJ1-2; D unresolved. Trimming left V 5 bases short and J 8 bases short, with 15 bases between. Looked up from germline, CDR1 is SGHTA and CDR2 is FQGNSA. The CDR3 covers 13 residues. The CDR3 reads CASSMDPREGYTF. CDR3 DNA sequence: TGTGCCAGCAGCATGGACCCTCGGGAAGGCTACACCTTC.

The V gene is TRBV19, the J gene TRBJ2-6, with D unresolved. The V gene's germline CDR1 is LNHDA and CDR2 SQIVND (reference sequence). The germline V and J ends were trimmed by 10 bases and 5 bases, with 6 bases remaining between them. The CDR3 contains 11 residues. CDR3 sequence (DNA): TGTGCCACCCACTGGGCCAACGTCCTGACTTTC. It encodes CATHWANVLTF.

This clone was seen a single time. The chain joins TRBV7-9 to TRBJ2-5, with a tentative D call TRBD2 (5 bases). The CDR3 is made up of 14 amino acids. Trimming shortened V by 4 bases and J by 5 bases, and 14 bases separated the two germline ends. CDR1 is SEHNR, CDR2 FQNEAQ, per germline (reference sequence). CDR3: CASSSPVERETQYF. The CDR3 nucleotides are TGTGCCAGCAGCTCTCCAGTGGAGCGGGAGACCCAGTACTTC.

This clone turned up a few times. The J gene is TRBJ2-7, the V gene TRBV20-1, with 7 bases lining up with TRBD2. The CDR3 runs to 11 residues. The junction had 6 bases not matched to a gene; V was cut back by 7 bases and J by 6 bases. Germline lookup yields CDR1 DFQATT and CDR2 SNEGSKA (reference sequence). The CDR3 nucleotides read TGCAGTGTCCCGGGGGGAGGCGAGCAGTACTTC. Encoded protein: CSVPGGGEQYF.

The chain couples TRBV2 to TRBJ2-1; 7 nucleotides align to TRBD1. CDR1 is SNHLY, CDR2 FYNNEI, per germline. The CDR3 covers 14 residues. V was pared by 6 bases and J by 5 bases, with 7 bases of the junction left unmatched. The CDR3 loop reads CASRPSGTDNEQFF. In DNA form, the CDR3 reads TGTGCCAGCAGACCTTCCGGGACAGACAATGAGCAGTTCTTC.

The V call is TRBV28, the J call TRBJ1-1; D gene unclear. This CDR3 contains 13 residues. Germline loops: CDR1 MDHEN, CDR2 SYDVKM. V lost 5 bases to trimming and J lost 7 bases, with 14 bases between them. The CDR3 bases are TGTGCCAGCAGTCAGCCGATGAACTATGAAGCTTTCTTT. Translated: CASSQPMNYEAFF.

The V call is TRBV5-6, the J call TRBJ1-1, with unresolved D. CDR3 length: 11 amino acids. In germline, CDR1 is SGHDT, CDR2 YYEEEE. V lost 1 base and J 8 bases, leaving 6 bases between the germline ends. The CDR3 DNA sequence: TGTGCCAGCAGCTTGAGCCGGGAAGCTTTCTTT. It codes for CASSLSREAFF.

The CDR3 coding sequence is TGTGCCAGCAGCCCCCGGGAGGGCTACACCTTC. It encodes CASSPREGYTF. The rearrangement joins TRBV2 to TRBJ1-2; D gene ambiguous. Germline assignment: CDR1 SNHLY and CDR2 FYNNEI. The CDR3 spans 11 residues. Trimming removed 6 bases at V and 8 bases at J, with 10 bases between.

The chain uses TRBV28 and TRBJ1-5, with 9 nucleotides matching TRBD1. Germline CDR1 is MDHEN and CDR2 is SYDVKM. V gave up 4 bases and J gave up 7 bases; unmatched junction bases: 2. This CDR3 comprises 13 residues. CDR3 in amino acids: CASSWDRVQPQHF. The CDR3, as DNA: TGTGCCAGCAGTTGGGACAGGGTGCAGCCCCAGCATTTT.

This clone has a handful of counts. V and J are TRBV6-5 and TRBJ2-7; D is perhaps TRBD1 (5 bases). This CDR3 is 11 amino acids long. V was shortened by 8 bases and J by 5 bases, with 10 bases between the two germline ends. Germline CDR1 MNHEY, CDR2 SVGAGI. In DNA form, the CDR3 reads TGTGCCAGCTGGAAGGGGAACGAGCAGTACTTC. Residues: CASWKGNEQYF.

This chain joins TRBV21-1 and TRBJ2-3; whether TRBD2, the table's D call, matches the DNA was not checked. TRBV21-1 is recorded as a pseudogene. CDR3 size: 14 residues. The CDR3 loop is CASSKKANTDTQYF. CDR3 in DNA: TGTGCCAGCAGCAAAAAAGCCAACACAGATACGCAGTATTTT.

The chain links TRBV28 to TRBJ2-5; 8 bases line up with TRBD2. CDR1 MDHEN and CDR2 SYDVKM come from the germline V gene. Trimming at V came to 2 bases and at J to 5 bases, leaving 7 bases not matched to a gene. This CDR3 has 15 amino acids. Here the CDR3 DNA reads TGTGCCAGCAGTTTAAGGTTAGCGGGACTTGAGACCCAGTACTTC. The encoded protein is CASSLRLAGLETQYF. Combining the CDR3 with reference TRBV28 and TRBJ2-5 gives the whole variable domain DVKVTQSSRYLVKRTGEKVFLECVQDMDHENMFWYRQDPGLGLRLIYFSYDVKMKEKGDIPEGYSVSREKKERFSLILESASTNQTSMYLCASSLRLAGLETQYFGPGTRLLVL.